A selection of T cell receptor beta chains follows, all from one sample in a study of blood T cells in healthy people across ages. Via MiXCR, TCRdb re-called the 5' RACE reads, giving one row per CDR3 protein. The data show about 1.5 million distinct CDR3 sequences, about 42% seen once. Sequenced material: blood. Receptors were obtained from a woman younger than 30 in good health. Each CDR3 is given with its conserved first and last residue. A D gene is named only where the DNA matches it firmly. Some rows have no size entry. The others give once, few or many, or a class for an expanded clone.

D gene: TRBD2
V gene: TRBV20-1
clone size: -
J gene: TRBJ2-1
CDR3 DNA: TGCAGTGCTAGAGATGCCTGGGACTACCATCTCTACAATGAGCAGTTCTTC
CDR3 protein: CSARDAWDYHLYNEQFF

D gene: -
V gene: TRBV3-1
clone size: -
J gene: TRBJ2-7
CDR3 DNA: TGTGCCAGCAGCCAAGCCTCATTCGACGAGCAGTACTTC
CDR3 protein: CASSQASFDEQYF

D gene: TRBD2
V gene: TRBV4-3
clone size: few
J gene: TRBJ2-7
CDR3 DNA: TGCGCCAGCAGCCAAGATTCTAGCGGGACTTCCTACGAGCAGTACTTC
CDR3 protein: CASSQDSSGTSYEQYF

D gene: -
V gene: TRBV12-3/TRBV12-4
clone size: -
J gene: TRBJ2-1
CDR3 DNA: TGTGCCAGCAGTTTAGTTATGGGACCCTCTTCCGAGCAGTTCTTC
CDR3 protein: CASSLVMGPSSEQFF

D gene: -
V gene: TRBV29-1
clone size: -
J gene: TRBJ1-1
CDR3 DNA: TGCAGCGTTGAAAAAGCTTTCTTT
CDR3 protein: CSVEKAFF

D gene: -
V gene: TRBV11-2
clone size: many
J gene: TRBJ2-3
CDR3 DNA: TGTGCCAGCAGCTTAGTGAGGCCAGGATTGGCAGATACGCAGTATTTT
CDR3 protein: CASSLVRPGLADTQYF

D gene: -
V gene: TRBV12-3/TRBV12-4
clone size: -
J gene: TRBJ2-1
CDR3 DNA: TGTGCCGGCAGTGGGGGTCATATTGAGCAGTTCTTC
CDR3 protein: CAGSGGHIEQFF

D gene: TRBD2
V gene: TRBV6-5
clone size: few
J gene: TRBJ2-7
CDR3 DNA: TGTGCCAGCAGAGCCCGACTAGCGGGAGAAGTCGAGCAGTACTTC
CDR3 protein: CASRARLAGEVEQYF

D gene: -
V gene: TRBV11-2
clone size: -
J gene: TRBJ1-2
CDR3 DNA: TGTGCCAGCACGCACCCCTCTCTCTATGGCTACACCTTC
CDR3 protein: CASTHPSLYGYTF

D gene: TRBD1
V gene: TRBV5-1
clone size: many
J gene: TRBJ1-2
CDR3 DNA: TGCGCCAGCAGCCCCCGACAGGGGAACGCTGGCTATGGCTACACCTTC
CDR3 protein: CASSPRQGNAGYGYTF

D gene: -
V gene: TRBV6-5
clone size: few
J gene: TRBJ1-2
CDR3 DNA: TGTGCCAGCAGTTACCGGAACAGGAAATCTAACTATGGCTACACCTTC
CDR3 protein: CASSYRNRKSNYGYTF

D gene: -
V gene: TRBV29-1
clone size: -
J gene: TRBJ2-3
CDR3 DNA: TGCAGCGCCACTAAAGGGAAAGATACGCAGTATTTT
CDR3 protein: CSATKGKDTQYF

D gene: -
V gene: TRBV7-2
clone size: few
J gene: TRBJ2-3
CDR3 DNA: TGTGCCAGCAGCGTAACGCGGGGTAACACCTACGATGATACGCAGTATTTT
CDR3 protein: CASSVTRGNTYDDTQYF